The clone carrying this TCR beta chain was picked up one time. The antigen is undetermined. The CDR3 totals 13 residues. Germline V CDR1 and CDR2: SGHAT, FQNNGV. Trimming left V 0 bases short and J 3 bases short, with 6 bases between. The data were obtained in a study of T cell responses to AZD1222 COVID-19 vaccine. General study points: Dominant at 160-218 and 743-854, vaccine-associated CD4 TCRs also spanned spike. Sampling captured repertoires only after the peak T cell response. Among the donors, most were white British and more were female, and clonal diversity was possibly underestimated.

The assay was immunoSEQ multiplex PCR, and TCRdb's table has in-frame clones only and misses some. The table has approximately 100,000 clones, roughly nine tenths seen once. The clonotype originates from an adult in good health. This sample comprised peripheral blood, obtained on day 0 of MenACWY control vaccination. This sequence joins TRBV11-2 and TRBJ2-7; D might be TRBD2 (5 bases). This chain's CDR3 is CASSLESGYEQYF. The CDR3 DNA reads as TGTGCCAGCAGCTTAGAAAGCGGCTACGAGCAGTACTTC.